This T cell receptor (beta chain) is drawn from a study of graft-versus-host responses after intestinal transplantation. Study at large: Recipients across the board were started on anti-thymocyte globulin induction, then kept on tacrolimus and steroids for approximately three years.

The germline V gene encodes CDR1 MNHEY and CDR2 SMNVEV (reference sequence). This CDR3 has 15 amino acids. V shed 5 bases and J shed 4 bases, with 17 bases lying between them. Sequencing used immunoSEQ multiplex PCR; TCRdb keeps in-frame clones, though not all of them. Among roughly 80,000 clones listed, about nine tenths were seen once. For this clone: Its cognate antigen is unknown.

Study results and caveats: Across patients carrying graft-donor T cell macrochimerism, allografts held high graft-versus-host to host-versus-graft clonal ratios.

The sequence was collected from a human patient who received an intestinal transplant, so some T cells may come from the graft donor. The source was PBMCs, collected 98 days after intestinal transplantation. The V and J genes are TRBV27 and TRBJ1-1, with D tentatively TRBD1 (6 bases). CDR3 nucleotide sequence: TGTGCCAGCAGTGCACGTCAAAGGGGGGTCACTGAAGCTTTCTTT. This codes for CASSARQRGVTEAFF.